This passage covers 30 T cell receptor beta chains from one sample sequenced in a study of T cell responses to AZD1222 COVID-19 vaccine. Assay used: immunoSEQ multiplex PCR; TCRdb lists only in-frame clones, some missing. Of roughly 100,000 clones in the sample, approximately 88% were seen once. The sequencing here drew on peripheral blood, taken on day 0 of AZD1222 vaccination. The receptors shown here come from an adult in good health.

The V and J genes are TRBV27 and TRBJ1-2; weak D call: TRBD1 (5 bases). The V and J ends lost 5 bases and 3 bases respectively, with 16 bases between them. The CDR3 totals 15 residues. In germline, CDR1 is MNHEY, CDR2 SMNVEV (reference sequence). The CDR3 sequence: CASSALGRGDYGYTF. The CDR3 bases are TGTGCCAGCAGTGCCTTGGGACGGGGGGACTATGGCTACACCTTC.

The DNA for the CDR3 is TGTGCCAGCAGAGGACACACCAATTCACCCCTCCACTTT. Amino acid sequence: CASRGHTNSPLHF. This rearrangement joins TRBV25-1 to TRBJ1-6, with D tentatively TRBD1 (5 bases). The V end was cut by 6 bases, the J end by 7 bases, with 10 bases between. This CDR3 spans 13 amino acids. Germline CDR1 MGHDK, CDR2 SYGVNS.

This chain links TRBV18 with TRBJ2-4; D is possibly TRBD1 or TRBD2 (5 bases each). Germline-derived CDR1 and CDR2 are KGHSH and LQKENI. V was cut by 3 bases and J by 8 bases, with 8 bases left in between. The length of the CDR3 is 12 residues. The chain's CDR3 is CASSPRGDIQYF. The CDR3 nucleotides read TGTGCCAGCTCACCCCGAGGGGACATTCAGTACTTC.

V usage is TRBV6-5 and J usage is TRBJ2-7, with TRBD1 matching 7 bases. The CDR3 spans 14 residues. J lost 2 bases, V lost 5 bases, and 6 bases had no gene match. The germline CDR1 and CDR2 sequences are MNHEY and SVGAGI. This CDR3 reads CASSTLDRAYEQYF. In DNA form, the CDR3 reads TGTGCCAGCAGTACCCTAGACAGGGCCTACGAGCAGTACTTC.

J is TRBJ1-3 and V is TRBV7-8, with D uncertain. Deletions cut 1 base from V and 4 bases from J, with 11 bases between. CDR1 and CDR2 from the germline V gene are SGHVS and FQNEAQ. The CDR3 covers 15 residues. The CDR3 bases are TGTGCCAGCAGCTTAGTTGGGGTGGACGGAAACACCATATATTTT. It specifies CASSLVGVDGNTIYF.

This clone showed up just a few times. DNA for the CDR3: TGTGCCAGCAGACAAGGTAATACAGAAAGTATCTATGGCTACACCTTC. This translates into CASRQGNTESIYGYTF. The V and J genes are TRBV16 and TRBJ1-2; D is unresolved. The germline V gene has CDR1 KGHSY and CDR2 FQNENV. The V end lost 6 bases, the J end lost 4 bases, and 21 bases lay between the germline ends. The CDR3 spans 16 residues.

The CDR3 loop is CASSTTGTGTYEQYF. The CDR3 DNA follows: TGTGCCAGCAGCACAACCGGGACAGGGACCTACGAGCAGTACTTC. This rearrangement joins TRBV28 to TRBJ2-7; 9 nucleotides line up with TRBD1. From germline, CDR1 is MDHEN and CDR2 SYDVKM. This CDR3 spans 15 amino acids. The V gene end was trimmed by 6 bases and the J gene end by 2 bases; junction bases not matched to a gene: 8.

V and J are TRBV10-1 and TRBJ2-1; 8 nucleotides match TRBD2. There are 15 residues in the CDR3. Germline CDR1 reads WNHNN; CDR2 reads SYGVQD (reference sequence). The V segment lost 5 bases and the J segment 2 bases; nucleotides outside the gene matches: 5. The CDR3 protein is CASSTTSATYNEQFF. CDR3 coding DNA: TGCGCCAGCAGTACGACTAGCGCAACCTACAATGAGCAGTTCTTC.

The CDR3 loop is CASTGQDLYEQYF. CDR3 sequence (DNA): TGTGCCAGCACGGGACAGGACCTATACGAGCAGTACTTC. The chain uses TRBV13 and TRBJ2-7, with TRBD1 matching 8 bases. The CDR3 extends over 13 amino acids. The V segment lost 7 bases and the J segment 4 bases; nucleotides outside the gene matches: 6. CDR1 is PRHDT and CDR2 is FYEKMQ in the germline V gene (reference sequence).

The rearrangement uses TRBV12-3 or TRBV12-4 and TRBJ1-1, with D unclear. Trimming removed 2 bases at V and 6 bases at J, with 4 bases between. The CDR3 runs 11 residues. CDR3 sequence reads: CASSLSAEAFF. The CDR3 DNA sequence: TGTGCCAGCAGTTTATCGGCTGAAGCTTTCTTT.

CDR3 in amino acids: CASSLAVGDSYEQYF. As DNA, the CDR3 is TGTGCCAGCAGCTTAGCGGTCGGGGACTCCTACGAGCAGTACTTC. The V and J genes are TRBV7-2 and TRBJ2-7; D might be TRBD2 (5 bases). V shed 0 bases and J shed 0 bases, with 9 bases lying between them. Germline V CDR1 and CDR2: SGHTA, FQGNSA. The CDR3 sequence is 15 residues long. Supplemented by reference TRBV7-2 and TRBJ2-7, the full variable domain reads GAGVSQSPSNKVTEKGKDVELRCDPISGHTALYWYRQSLGQGLEFLIYFQGNSAPDKSGLPSDRFSAERTGGSVSTLTIQRTQQEDSAVYLCASSLAVGDSYEQYFGPGTRLTVT.

This chain uses TRBV12-3 or TRBV12-4 with TRBJ1-2, with D unresolved. This CDR3 spans 12 amino acids. V lost 7 bases and J lost 2, with 8 bases in between. CDR3 amino acids: CASTQVNYGYTF. CDR3 coding DNA: TGTGCCAGCACCCAGGTGAACTATGGCTACACCTTC.

The gene calls are TRBV7-2 and TRBJ1-3; 8 nucleotides align to TRBD1. This CDR3 has 15 amino acids. Germline trimming cut 5 bases from V and 2 bases from J; bases unmatched to any gene: 5. Germline-derived CDR1 and CDR2 are SGHTA and FQGNSA. As DNA, the CDR3 is TGTGCCAGCAGCAGAGGACAGGGCCCTGGAAACACCATATATTTT. Translated, it gives CASSRGQGPGNTIYF.

The V and J genes are TRBV6-5 and TRBJ1-1; no definite D call. Trimming left V 10 bases short and J 1 base short, with 13 bases between. The V gene's germline CDR1 is MNHEY and CDR2 SVGAGI. The CDR3 is 13 amino acids. The CDR3 nucleotides read TGTGCCATCAAGGCCGAGGAGAACACTGAAGCTTTCTTT. The encoded protein is CAIKAEENTEAFF.

This rearrangement joins TRBV6-5 to TRBJ1-1; 7 bases are a match to TRBD1. V shed 10 bases and J 1 base; nucleotides not matched to a gene: 12. The CDR3 has 15 amino acids. The germline V gene encodes CDR1 MNHEY and CDR2 SVGAGI. In DNA form, the CDR3 reads TGTGCCACCGGTAGAGACAGGGTCGGGAACACTGAAGCTTTCTTT. It is translated as CATGRDRVGNTEAFF.

The chain uses TRBV7-3 and TRBJ1-1, with a weak D call TRBD1 (6 bases). Per the germline V gene, CDR1 is SGHTA and CDR2 is FQGTGA. This CDR3 comprises 16 residues. Trimming pared 2 bases from V and 3 bases from J, leaving 16 bases between. CDR3 DNA: TGTGCCAGCAGCTTATGGGGCGGGGGCCAGGACACTGAAGCTTTCTTT. It yields the protein CASSLWGGGQDTEAFF.

CDR3 sequence reads: CASSSQGLGNTIYF. The CDR3, as DNA: TGCGCCAGCAGCTCACAGGGTCTTGGTAACACCATATATTTT. The V gene is TRBV5-1, the J gene TRBJ1-3; D is perhaps TRBD1 (6 bases). Germline V CDR1 and CDR2: SGHRS, YFSETQ. Trimming pared 3 bases from V and 7 bases from J, leaving 14 bases between. This CDR3 spans 14 amino acids. Full variable domain (missing parts from reference TRBV5-1 and TRBJ1-3): KAGVTQTPRYLIKTRGQQVTLSCSPISGHRSVSWYQQTPGQGLQFLFEYFSETQRNKGNFPGRFSGRQFSNSRSEMNVSTLELGDSALYLCASSSQGLGNTIYFGEGSWLTVV.

This clone was detected a few times. The chain links TRBV6-2 or TRBV6-3 to TRBJ2-1, with 11 bases that match TRBD2. Germline V gene data show CDR1 as MNHEY and CDR2 as SVGEGT. Losses at the gene ends were 5 bases for V and 3 bases for J; bases not matched to a gene: 3. The CDR3 is made up of 15 amino acids. The CDR3 DNA reads TGTGCCAGCAGTGCCGGGACTAGCGGCTACAATGAGCAGTTCTTC. Its protein product is CASSAGTSGYNEQFF.

The rearrangement links TRBV6-1 to TRBJ1-2; D uncertain. Trimming removed 1 base at V and 7 bases at J, with 16 bases between. This CDR3 is built from 15 residues. CDR1 and CDR2 from the germline V gene are MNHNS and SASEGT. CDR3 DNA: TGTGCCAGCAGTGAAGGCCCAGGTGGGGAATTTGGCTACACCTTC. It is translated as CASSEGPGGEFGYTF.

The chain has TRBV10-3 and TRBJ2-1; D is unresolved. CDR1 and CDR2 (germline): ENHRY, SYGVKD. The CDR3 contains 15 residues. Trimming pared 0 bases from V and 2 bases from J, leaving 8 bases between. The CDR3 sequence is CAISESGSAYNEQFF. The DNA of the CDR3 is TGTGCCATCAGTGAGTCAGGCAGCGCCTACAATGAGCAGTTCTTC.

The chain links TRBV7-2 to TRBJ2-5; D gene uncertain. The CDR3 totals 13 residues. Between the trimmed V and J ends, which lost 5 bases and 2 bases, there was a span of 9 bases. Germline V gene data show CDR1 as SGHTA and CDR2 as FQGNSA. The CDR3 nucleotides read TGTGCCAGCAGCGCGGCCCTTCAAGAGACCCAGTACTTC. Translating gives CASSAALQETQYF. The variable domain in full, completed from reference TRBV7-2 and TRBJ2-5, reads GAGVSQSPSNKVTEKGKDVELRCDPISGHTALYWYRQSLGQGLEFLIYFQGNSAPDKSGLPSDRFSAERTGGSVSTLTIQRTQQEDSAVYLCASSAALQETQYFGPGTRLLVL.

In this sample, this clone turned up a few times. This rearrangement joins TRBV5-1 to TRBJ2-2; D remains ambiguous. Germline assignment: CDR1 SGHRS and CDR2 YFSETQ. The CDR3 covers 16 residues. The germline V and J ends were trimmed by 1 base and 1 base, with 11 bases remaining between them. The CDR3 DNA is TGCGCCAGCAGCTTGCGCCCACAAGGGAACACCGGGGAGCTGTTTTTT. Translation: CASSLRPQGNTGELFF.

The chain has TRBV7-9 and TRBJ1-2; 9 bases match TRBD1. This CDR3 has 15 amino acids. The V gene's germline CDR1 is SEHNR and CDR2 FQNEAQ (reference sequence). Trimming removed 4 bases from V and 7 bases from J; junction bases left unmatched: 10. The CDR3 region has the DNA TGTGCCAGCAGCTACGTGACAGGGGGGGAGAGTGGCTACACCTTC. Encoded protein: CASSYVTGGESGYTF.

V gene TRBV15 combines with J gene TRBJ1-4; D is possibly TRBD1 (5 bases). The ends were cut back, 5 bases at V and 8 bases at J, with 12 bases in the middle. Germline loops: CDR1 LNHNV, CDR2 YYDKDF (reference sequence). The CDR3 has 13 residues. The CDR3 region has the DNA TGTGCCACCAGCGCCCGGAGGGGAGAAAAACTGTTTTTT. Encoded protein: CATSARRGEKLFF.

This chain links TRBV19 with TRBJ2-2, with a weak D call TRBD1 (5 bases). The ends were cut back, 4 bases at V and 2 bases at J, with 11 bases in the middle. The CDR3 covers 15 residues. CDR1 is LNHDA and CDR2 is SQIVND in the germline V gene (reference sequence). The CDR3 protein is CASSTQGSNTGELFF. For the CDR3, the DNA is TGTGCCAGTAGTACTCAGGGCAGCAACACCGGGGAGCTGTTTTTT.

The genes are TRBV18 and TRBJ2-3; a possible D gene is TRBD1 (6 bases). The CDR3 runs to 16 residues. Trimming stripped 1 base from V and 0 bases from J, with 11 bases between. CDR1 is KGHSH, CDR2 LQKENI, per germline. CDR3 nucleotides: TGTGCCAGCTCACCACAGGGGACACCTAGCACAGATACGCAGTATTTT. Protein product: CASSPQGTPSTDTQYF.

The rearrangement uses TRBV24-1 and TRBJ1-5, with D perhaps TRBD1 (5 bases). V was trimmed by 7 bases and J by 5 bases, leaving 14 bases between them. The CDR3 extends over 14 amino acids. CDR1 is KGHDR, CDR2 SFDVKD, per germline. Written as DNA, the CDR3 is TGTGCCACCAGCGATCCAGGGAGGGATCAGCCCCAGCATTTT. Translation: CATSDPGRDQPQHF.

This clone was recorded once. The CDR3 loop reads CASRKPNSNTEAFF. In nucleotides, the CDR3 is TGTGCCAGCAGAAAACCAAATTCGAACACTGAAGCTTTCTTT. The rearrangement uses TRBV6-5 and TRBJ1-1; D uncertain. Trimming left V 6 bases short and J 1 base short, with 12 bases between. CDR3 size: 14 residues. CDR1 and CDR2 from the germline V gene are MNHEY and SVGAGI.

V and J are TRBV29-1 and TRBJ2-7; unclear D gene. The germline V and J ends were trimmed by 6 bases and 0 bases, with 12 bases remaining between them. From germline, CDR1 is SQVTM and CDR2 ANQGSEA. The CDR3 contains 13 residues. CDR3 sequence: CSVVDTTSYEQYF. The CDR3 DNA reads TGCAGCGTCGTTGACACTACCTCCTACGAGCAGTACTTC.

V and J are TRBV2 and TRBJ1-2; D remains unclear. The length of the CDR3 is 14 residues. V lost 4 bases to trimming and J lost 12 bases, with 21 bases between them. Germline-derived CDR1 and CDR2 are SNHLY and FYNNEI. The CDR3 loop reads CASSVGEAGAGNTF. CDR3 DNA sequence: TGTGCCAGCAGTGTGGGTGAGGCAGGAGCGGGGAACACCTTC.